Listed below are T cell receptor beta chains from one sample, sequenced in a study of cytomegalovirus exposure and HLA in healthy donors. Clones were read by immunoSEQ multiplex PCR, and TCRdb kept only the in-frame ones, dropping some. The table shows 110,000 or so clones, with around 77% occurring only once. The specimen sequenced was PBMCs. Receptors originate from a young woman in good health and CMV-seropositive. Both conserved end residues are part of each CDR3. D genes are given only for firm matches. Rows may omit the clone size; those that give it use once, few, many or a size class.

v_call,clone_size,j_call,d_call,cdr3_aa,cdr3_nt
TRBV2,-,TRBJ1-2,-,CASSERVRNYGYTF,TGTGCCAGCAGTGAACGGGTGAGGAACTATGGCTACACCTTC
TRBV19,-,TRBJ2-7,-,CASSSGVSYEQYF,TGTGCCAGTAGTTCGGGGGTCTCCTACGAGCAGTACTTC
TRBV19,-,TRBJ2-7,-,CASSEAITTYEQYF,TGTGCCAGTAGTGAAGCGATCACGACCTACGAGCAGTACTTC
TRBV27,once,TRBJ1-6,TRBD1,CASSWGQGNSPLHF,TGTGCCAGCAGTTGGGGACAGGGGAATTCACCCCTCCACTTT
TRBV6-1,-,TRBJ1-6,-,CASIETVNSPLHF,TGTGCCAGTATTGAGACTGTGAATTCACCCCTCCACTTT
TRBV10-3,-,TRBJ2-3,TRBD2,CAMRGGAGLSTDTQYF,TGTGCCATGCGGGGGGGAGCCGGCCTAAGCACAGATACGCAGTATTTT
TRBV9,-,TRBJ2-3,TRBD2,CASSGSRLAGGPTDTQYF,TGTGCCAGCAGCGGATCCCGACTAGCGGGGGGACCCACAGATACGCAGTATTTT
TRBV25-1,once,TRBJ1-5,TRBD1,CASSETTGGFQPQHF,TGTGCCAGCAGTGAAACGACAGGGGGCTTTCAGCCCCAGCATTTT
TRBV5-1,-,TRBJ1-2,-,CASSTTPGAVDGYTF,TGCGCCAGCAGCACAACCCCAGGGGCGGTGGATGGCTACACCTTC
TRBV7-2,-,TRBJ2-7,-,CASSLRTGNYEQYF,TGTGCCAGCAGCTTAAGGACTGGTAACTACGAGCAGTACTTC
TRBV6-1,-,TRBJ1-2,TRBD1,CASSGTGGEFGYTF,TGTGCCAGCAGTGGTACAGGGGGCGAGTTTGGCTACACCTTC
TRBV7-9,-,TRBJ1-4,TRBD1,CASSTGQGGKEKLFF,TGTGCCAGCAGCACCGGACAGGGGGGGAAAGAAAAACTGTTTTTT
TRBV2,-,TRBJ2-2,TRBD2,CASRVASGRLAGELFF,TGTGCCAGCAGGGTGGCTAGCGGGAGATTGGCCGGGGAGCTGTTTTTT
TRBV15,-,TRBJ2-5,TRBD2,CATSRVPAGRQETQYF,TGTGCCACCAGCAGAGTCCCAGCGGGGCGACAAGAGACCCAGTACTTC
TRBV7-9,once,TRBJ1-1,TRBD1,CASSLQGGTEAFF,TGTGCCAGCAGCCTACAGGGGGGCACTGAAGCTTTCTTT
TRBV7-7,few,TRBJ2-7,TRBD2,CASSPGLAGAYEQYF,TGTGCTAGCAGCCCGGGACTAGCGGGGGCGTACGAGCAGTACTTC
TRBV9,-,TRBJ2-1,-,CASSVGIGGGLNEQFF,TGTGCCAGCAGCGTAGGTATAGGGGGGGGATTGAATGAGCAGTTCTTC
TRBV2,few,TRBJ1-1,-,CASLRGNTEAFF,TGTGCCAGCTTACGGGGGAACACTGAAGCTTTCTTT
TRBV4-2,-,TRBJ2-2,-,CASGQRTGELFF,TGTGCCAGCGGACAGCGCACCGGGGAGCTGTTTTTT
TRBV6-5,-,TRBJ2-7,TRBD2,CASSALAGYEQYF,TGTGCCAGCAGTGCACTAGCGGGCTACGAGCAGTACTTC
TRBV15,-,TRBJ1-4,TRBD1,CATSRGQGALEKLFF,TGTGCCACCAGCAGAGGACAGGGGGCTTTGGAAAAACTGTTTTTT
TRBV5-1,-,TRBJ2-4,TRBD1,CASSSEPTGGLDAKNIQYF,TGCGCCAGCAGCTCCGAGCCGACAGGGGGCTTGGACGCCAAAAACATTCAGTACTTC
TRBV18,-,TRBJ2-7,TRBD1,CASSLTPGTGLYEQYF,TGTGCCAGCTCGCTTACCCCCGGGACAGGGCTTTACGAGCAGTACTTC
TRBV5-1,-,TRBJ2-5,TRBD2,CASSLVSGSQETQYF,TGTGCCAGCAGCTTGGTTAGCGGGAGCCAAGAGACCCAGTACTTC
TRBV7-9,-,TRBJ2-7,-,CASSPGEAYEQYF,TGTGCCAGCAGCCCAGGGGAAGCCTACGAGCAGTACTTC
TRBV13,-,TRBJ2-1,TRBD2,CASSLRLAGGDEQFF,TGTGCCAGCAGCTTGCGGCTAGCGGGAGGGGATGAGCAGTTCTTC
TRBV19,-,TRBJ2-1,TRBD2,CASSISWEGHNEQFF,TGTGCCAGTAGTATTTCGTGGGAGGGCCATAATGAGCAGTTCTTC
TRBV18,-,TRBJ2-1,-,CASSPQLGNEQFF,TGTGCCAGCTCACCGCAACTAGGCAATGAGCAGTTCTTC
TRBV25-1,-,TRBJ2-1,TRBD1,CASSESLGTGSSYNEQFF,TGTGCCAGCAGTGAATCCCTGGGGACAGGAAGCTCCTACAATGAGCAGTTCTTC
TRBV2,once,TRBJ2-5,-,CASTWTPQETQYF,TGTGCCAGCACCTGGACTCCTCAAGAGACCCAGTACTTC
TRBV5-4,-,TRBJ2-6,-,CASSSQGPGANVLTF,TGTGCCAGCAGCTCCCAGGGCCCTGGGGCCAACGTCCTGACTTTC
TRBV7-2,-,TRBJ2-5,TRBD2,CASSFSGLAGGPRETQYF,TGTGCCAGCAGCTTTTCTGGACTAGCGGGAGGGCCTCGCGAGACCCAGTACTTC
TRBV11-3,-,TRBJ1-3,-,CASSLSGEDTIYF,TGTGCCAGCAGCTTGTCTGGCGAGGACACCATATATTTT
TRBV30,-,TRBJ2-1,TRBD2,CAWSYQMTSNNEQFF,TGTGCCTGGAGTTATCAGATGACTAGCAACAATGAGCAGTTCTTC
TRBV5-1,-,TRBJ1-1,TRBD1,CASSWGQASPMNTEAFF,TGCGCCAGCAGCTGGGGACAGGCCTCCCCTATGAACACTGAAGCTTTCTTT
TRBV11-3,-,TRBJ2-1,TRBD2,CASSSPSGRSNEQFF,TGTGCCAGCAGCTCTCCTAGCGGGCGGAGCAATGAGCAGTTCTTC
TRBV2,-,TRBJ1-1,-,CASSAGGEAFF,TGTGCCAGCAGTGCTGGCGGTGAAGCTTTCTTT
TRBV9,-,TRBJ2-1,TRBD2,CASRATSGDNEQFF,TGTGCCAGCAGGGCGACTAGCGGGGACAATGAGCAGTTCTTC
TRBV4-2,-,TRBJ2-3,TRBD2,CASSQEGGRFTDTQYF,TGTGCCAGCAGCCAAGAAGGCGGGAGGTTCACAGATACGCAGTATTTT
TRBV28,-,TRBJ2-7,-,CASNYGMTIYEQYF,TGTGCCAGCAATTACGGAATGACTATCTACGAGCAGTACTTC
TRBV18,-,TRBJ1-1,TRBD1,CASSQTGDTEAFF,TGTGCCAGCTCGCAGACAGGGGACACTGAAGCTTTCTTT
TRBV6-4,-,TRBJ1-1,-,CASRSTEAFF,TGTGCCAGCCGGAGCACGGAAGCTTTCTTT
TRBV19,-,TRBJ2-2,-,CASSIRQKNTGELFF,TGTGCCAGTAGTATTCGACAGAAGAACACCGGGGAGCTGTTTTTT
TRBV6-1,few,TRBJ1-1,-,CASMVGGNPEAFF,TGTGCCAGCATGGTTGGGGGCAACCCTGAAGCTTTCTTT
TRBV7-9,-,TRBJ2-2,-,CASGQFNTGELFF,TGTGCCAGCGGCCAGTTCAACACCGGGGAGCTGTTTTTT
TRBV9,-,TRBJ2-3,-,CASSVGLARTTDTQYF,TGTGCCAGCAGCGTAGGATTAGCGAGAACCACAGATACGCAGTATTTT
TRBV6-1,few,TRBJ1-1,-,CATHFLGGFSEAFF,TGTGCCACCCACTTCTTGGGGGGGTTTAGTGAAGCTTTCTTT
TRBV11-3,once,TRBJ2-2,-,CASSLLGAYTGELFF,TGTGCCAGCAGCTTATTAGGGGCATACACCGGGGAGCTGTTTTTT
TRBV14,-,TRBJ2-3,TRBD2,CASSPRTSVDTQYF,TGTGCCAGCAGCCCTCGGACTAGCGTAGATACGCAGTATTTT
TRBV9,few,TRBJ2-7,-,CASSARTEYEQYF,TGTGCCAGCAGCGCACGGACAGAATACGAGCAGTACTTC
TRBV5-8,once,TRBJ2-1,TRBD2,CASSPGLAGGRGNEQFF,TGTGCCAGCAGCCCTGGTTTAGCGGGGGGGCGGGGCAATGAGCAGTTCTTC
TRBV29-1,-,TRBJ2-7,-,CSVDFGGGVYEQYF,TGCAGCGTAGATTTCGGGGGTGGGGTCTACGAGCAGTACTTC
TRBV10-3,-,TRBJ2-2,TRBD1,CAISAGQGTNTGELFF,TGTGCCATCAGTGCTGGACAGGGTACGAACACCGGGGAGCTGTTTTTT
TRBV6-4,few,TRBJ2-3,-,CASSVQGYADTQYF,TGTGCCAGCAGTGTACAGGGATACGCAGATACGCAGTATTTT
TRBV7-3,-,TRBJ1-1,TRBD1,CASSLTGGQGYTEAFF,TGTGCCAGCAGCTTAACGGGCGGACAGGGTTACACTGAAGCTTTCTTT
TRBV6-6,-,TRBJ2-7,TRBD1,CASSSYKQGYEQYF,TGTGCCAGCAGTTCCTACAAACAGGGGTACGAGCAGTACTTC
TRBV10-3,-,TRBJ1-6,TRBD1,CAISETGGNRSPLHF,TGTGCCATCAGTGAAACAGGGGGTAACAGGTCACCCCTCCACTTT
TRBV7-9,-,TRBJ2-7,TRBD1,CASSLEIGDRVGYEQYF,TGTGCCAGCAGCTTAGAAATAGGGGACAGGGTAGGCTACGAGCAGTACTTC
TRBV27,few,TRBJ1-5,TRBD1,CASSTQGFSNQPQHF,TGTGCCAGCAGTACACAGGGGTTTAGCAATCAGCCCCAGCATTTT
TRBV9,-,TRBJ1-3,-,CASRRNFGDTIYF,TGTGCCAGCAGGCGTAACTTCGGGGACACCATATATTTT